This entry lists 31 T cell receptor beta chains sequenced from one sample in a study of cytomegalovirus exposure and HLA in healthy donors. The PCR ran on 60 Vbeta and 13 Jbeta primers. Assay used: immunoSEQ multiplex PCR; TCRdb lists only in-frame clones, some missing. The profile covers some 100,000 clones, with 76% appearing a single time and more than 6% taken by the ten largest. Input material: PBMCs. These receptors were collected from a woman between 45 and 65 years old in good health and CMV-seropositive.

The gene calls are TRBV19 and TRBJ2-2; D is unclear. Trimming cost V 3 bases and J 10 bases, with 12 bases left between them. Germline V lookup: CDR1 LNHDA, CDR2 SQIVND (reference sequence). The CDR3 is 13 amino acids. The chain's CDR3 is CASSILLREELFF. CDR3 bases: TGTGCCAGTAGTATCCTCCTCCGAGAGGAGCTGTTTTTT. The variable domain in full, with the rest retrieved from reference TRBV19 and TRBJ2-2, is DGGITQSPKYLFRKEGQNVTLSCEQNLNHDAMYWYRQDPGQGLRLIYYSQIVNDFQKGDIAEGYSVSREKKESFPLTVTSAQKNPTAFYLCASSILLREELFFGEGSRLTVL.

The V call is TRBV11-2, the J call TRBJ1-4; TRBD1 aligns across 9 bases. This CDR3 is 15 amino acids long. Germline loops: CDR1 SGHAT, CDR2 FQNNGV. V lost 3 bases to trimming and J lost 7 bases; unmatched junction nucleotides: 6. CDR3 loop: CASSFTTGGSEKLFF. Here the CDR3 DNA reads TGTGCCAGCAGCTTTACGACAGGGGGGAGTGAAAAACTGTTTTTT.

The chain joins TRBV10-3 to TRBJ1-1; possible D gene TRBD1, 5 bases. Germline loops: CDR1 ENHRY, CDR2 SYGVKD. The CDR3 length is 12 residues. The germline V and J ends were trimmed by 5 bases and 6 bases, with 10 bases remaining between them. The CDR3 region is CAISPGRAEAFF. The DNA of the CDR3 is TGTGCCATCAGTCCGGGCAGGGCTGAAGCTTTCTTT.

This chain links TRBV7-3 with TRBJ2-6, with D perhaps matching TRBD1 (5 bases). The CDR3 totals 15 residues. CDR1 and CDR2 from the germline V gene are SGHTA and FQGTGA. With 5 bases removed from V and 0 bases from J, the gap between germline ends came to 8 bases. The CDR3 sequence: CASSRQGSGANVLTF. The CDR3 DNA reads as TGTGCCAGCAGCCGCCAGGGCTCTGGGGCCAACGTCCTGACTTTC.

The CDR3 is CASSLTVSRFEAFF. CDR3 nucleotides: TGTGCCAGCAGCTTGACAGTTTCCCGATTTGAAGCTTTCTTT. The J gene is TRBJ1-1, the V gene TRBV5-6, with D hard to call. This CDR3 contains 14 residues. Trimming stripped 1 base from V and 7 bases from J, with 14 bases between. Germline V gene data show CDR1 as SGHDT and CDR2 as YYEEEE.

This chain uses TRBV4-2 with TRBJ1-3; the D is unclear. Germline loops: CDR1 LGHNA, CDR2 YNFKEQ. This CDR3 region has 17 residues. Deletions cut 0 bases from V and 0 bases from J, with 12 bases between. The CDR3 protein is CASSQDRVGRSGNTIYF. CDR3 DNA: TGTGCCAGCAGCCAAGATCGGGTAGGCCGCTCTGGAAACACCATATATTTT.

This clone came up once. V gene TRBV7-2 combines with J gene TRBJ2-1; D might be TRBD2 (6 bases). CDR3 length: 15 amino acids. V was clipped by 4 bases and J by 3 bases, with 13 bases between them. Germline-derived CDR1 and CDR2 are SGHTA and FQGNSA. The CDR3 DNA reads TGTGCCAGCAGCTACCGACTAGATAGCTACAATGAGCAGTTCTTC. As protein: CASSYRLDSYNEQFF.

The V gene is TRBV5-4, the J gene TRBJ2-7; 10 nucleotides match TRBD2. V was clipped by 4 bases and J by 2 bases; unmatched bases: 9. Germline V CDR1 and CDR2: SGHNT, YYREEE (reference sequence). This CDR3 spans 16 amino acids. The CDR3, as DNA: TGTGCCAGCAGCCCGCCAGCGGGAGGGCTGCCCTACGAGCAGTACTTC. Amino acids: CASSPPAGGLPYEQYF.

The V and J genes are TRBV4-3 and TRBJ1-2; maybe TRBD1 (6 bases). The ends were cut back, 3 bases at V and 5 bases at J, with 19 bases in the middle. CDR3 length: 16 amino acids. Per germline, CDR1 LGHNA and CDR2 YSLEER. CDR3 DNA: TGCGCCAGCAGCCAGGACGCCAGGGGAGAGGAATATGGCTACACCTTC. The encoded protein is CASSQDARGEEYGYTF.

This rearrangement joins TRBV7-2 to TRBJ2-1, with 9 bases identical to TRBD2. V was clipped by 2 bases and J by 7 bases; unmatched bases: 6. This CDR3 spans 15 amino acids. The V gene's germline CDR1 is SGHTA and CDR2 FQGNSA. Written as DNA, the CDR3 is TGTGCCAGCAGCTTATATCCTAGCGGGGATAATGAGCAGTTCTTC. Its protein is CASSLYPSGDNEQFF.

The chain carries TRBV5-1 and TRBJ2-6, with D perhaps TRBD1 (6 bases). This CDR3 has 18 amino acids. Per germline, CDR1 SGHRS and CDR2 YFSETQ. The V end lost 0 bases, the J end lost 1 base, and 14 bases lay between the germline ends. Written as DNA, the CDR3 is TGCGCCAGCAGCTTGGACGCCAGGGGAATTTCTGGGGCCAACGTCCTGACTTTC. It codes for CASSLDARGISGANVLTF.

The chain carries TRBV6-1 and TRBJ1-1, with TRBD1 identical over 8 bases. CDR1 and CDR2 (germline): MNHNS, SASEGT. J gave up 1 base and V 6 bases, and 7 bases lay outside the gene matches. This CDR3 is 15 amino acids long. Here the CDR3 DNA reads TGTGCCAGCAGCTACCGGACAGGGAAGAACACTGAAGCTTTCTTT. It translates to CASSYRTGKNTEAFF.

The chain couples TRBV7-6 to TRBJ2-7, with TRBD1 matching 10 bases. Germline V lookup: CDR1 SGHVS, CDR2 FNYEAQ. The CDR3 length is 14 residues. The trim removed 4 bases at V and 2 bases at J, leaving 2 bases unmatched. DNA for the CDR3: TGTGCCAGCAGCTCCGGGACAGGGGCCTACGAGCAGTACTTC. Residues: CASSSGTGAYEQYF.

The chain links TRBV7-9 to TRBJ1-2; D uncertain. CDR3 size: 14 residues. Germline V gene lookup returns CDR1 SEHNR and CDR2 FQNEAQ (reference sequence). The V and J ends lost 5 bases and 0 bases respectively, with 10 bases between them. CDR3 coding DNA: TGTGCCAGCAGCCGGGAACGGACTAACTATGGCTACACCTTC. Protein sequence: CASSRERTNYGYTF.

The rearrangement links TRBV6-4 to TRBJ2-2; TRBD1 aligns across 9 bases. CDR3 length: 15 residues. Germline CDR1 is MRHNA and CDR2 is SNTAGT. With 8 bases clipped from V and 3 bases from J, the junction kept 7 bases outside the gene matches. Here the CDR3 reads CASHTTGGDTGELFF. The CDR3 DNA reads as TGTGCCAGCCATACGACAGGGGGGGACACCGGGGAGCTGTTTTTT.

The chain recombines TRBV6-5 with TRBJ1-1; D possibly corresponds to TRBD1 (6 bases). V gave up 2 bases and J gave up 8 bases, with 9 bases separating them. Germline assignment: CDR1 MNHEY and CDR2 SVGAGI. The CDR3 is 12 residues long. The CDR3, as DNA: TGTGCCAGCAGTTACCCCCAGGGGGAAGCTTTCTTT. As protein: CASSYPQGEAFF.

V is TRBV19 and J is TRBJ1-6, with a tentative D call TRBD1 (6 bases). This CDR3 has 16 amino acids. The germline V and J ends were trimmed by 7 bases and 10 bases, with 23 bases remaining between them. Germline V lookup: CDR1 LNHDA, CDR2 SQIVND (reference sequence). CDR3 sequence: CASTDSAGTRKSPLHF. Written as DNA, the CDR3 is TGTGCCAGTACCGACTCGGCCGGGACAAGAAAATCACCCCTCCACTTT.

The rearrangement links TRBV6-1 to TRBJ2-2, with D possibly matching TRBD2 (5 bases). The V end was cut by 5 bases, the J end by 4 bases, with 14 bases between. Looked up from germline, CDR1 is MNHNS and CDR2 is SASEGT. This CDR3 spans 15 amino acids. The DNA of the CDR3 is TGTGCCAGCAGTCTCCGGACTCAATTCACCGGGGAGCTGTTTTTT. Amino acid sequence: CASSLRTQFTGELFF.

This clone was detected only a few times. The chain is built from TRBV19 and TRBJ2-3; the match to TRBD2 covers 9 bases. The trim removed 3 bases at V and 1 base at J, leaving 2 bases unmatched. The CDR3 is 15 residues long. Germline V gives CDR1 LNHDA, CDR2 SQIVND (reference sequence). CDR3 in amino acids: CASSMASGGTDTQYF. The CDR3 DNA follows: TGTGCCAGTAGTATGGCTAGCGGGGGCACAGATACGCAGTATTTT. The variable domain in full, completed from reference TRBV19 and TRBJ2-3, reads DGGITQSPKYLFRKEGQNVTLSCEQNLNHDAMYWYRQDPGQGLRLIYYSQIVNDFQKGDIAEGYSVSREKKESFPLTVTSAQKNPTAFYLCASSMASGGTDTQYFGPGTRLTVL.

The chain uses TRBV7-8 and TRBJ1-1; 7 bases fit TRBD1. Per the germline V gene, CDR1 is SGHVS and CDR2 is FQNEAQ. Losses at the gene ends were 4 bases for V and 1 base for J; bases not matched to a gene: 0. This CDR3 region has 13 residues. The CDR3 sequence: CASSWDRNTEAFF. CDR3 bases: TGTGCCAGCAGCTGGGACAGGAACACTGAAGCTTTCTTT. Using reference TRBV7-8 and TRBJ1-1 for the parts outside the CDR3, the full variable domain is GAGVSQSPRYKVAKRGQDVALRCDPISGHVSLFWYQQALGQGPEFLTYFQNEAQLDKSGLPSDRFFAERPEGSVSTLKIQRTQQEDSAVYLCASSWDRNTEAFFGQGTRLTVV.

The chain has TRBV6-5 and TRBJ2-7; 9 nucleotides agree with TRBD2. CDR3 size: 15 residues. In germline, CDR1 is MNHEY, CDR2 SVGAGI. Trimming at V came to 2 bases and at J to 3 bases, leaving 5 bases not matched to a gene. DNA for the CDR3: TGTGCCAGCAGTTACCGGGAAGCGGGAGGCTACGAGCAGTACTTC. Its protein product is CASSYREAGGYEQYF.

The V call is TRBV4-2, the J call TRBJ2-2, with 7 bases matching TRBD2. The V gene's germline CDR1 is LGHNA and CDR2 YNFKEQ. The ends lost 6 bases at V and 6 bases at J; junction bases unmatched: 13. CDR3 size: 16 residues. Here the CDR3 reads CASSPETSRGAGELFF. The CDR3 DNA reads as TGTGCCAGCAGTCCAGAGACTAGCAGAGGCGCCGGGGAGCTGTTTTTT.

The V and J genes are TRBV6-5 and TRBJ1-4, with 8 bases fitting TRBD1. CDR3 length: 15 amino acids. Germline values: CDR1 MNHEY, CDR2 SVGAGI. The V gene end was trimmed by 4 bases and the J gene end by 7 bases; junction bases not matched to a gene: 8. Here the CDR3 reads CASSSRTGNLEKLFF. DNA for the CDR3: TGTGCCAGCAGTTCTAGGACAGGGAATCTTGAAAAACTGTTTTTT.

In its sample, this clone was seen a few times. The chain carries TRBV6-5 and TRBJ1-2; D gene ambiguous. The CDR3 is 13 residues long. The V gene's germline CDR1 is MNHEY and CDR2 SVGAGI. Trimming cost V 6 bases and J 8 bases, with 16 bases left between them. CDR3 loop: CASRSFGRPGYTF. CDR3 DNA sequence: TGTGCCAGCAGGAGTTTTGGGCGCCCGGGCTACACCTTC.

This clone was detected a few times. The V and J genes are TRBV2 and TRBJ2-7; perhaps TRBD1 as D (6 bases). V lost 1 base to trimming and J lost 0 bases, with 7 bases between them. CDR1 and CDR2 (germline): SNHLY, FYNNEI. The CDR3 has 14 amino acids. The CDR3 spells CASSEGDTSYEQYF. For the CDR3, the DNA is TGTGCCAGCAGTGAAGGGGACACCTCCTACGAGCAGTACTTC.

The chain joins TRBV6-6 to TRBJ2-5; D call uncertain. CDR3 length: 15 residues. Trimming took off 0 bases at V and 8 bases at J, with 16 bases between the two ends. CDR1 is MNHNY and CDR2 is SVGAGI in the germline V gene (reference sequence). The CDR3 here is CASSYSNPGEYTQYF. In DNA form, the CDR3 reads TGTGCCAGCAGTTACTCAAACCCGGGTGAATACACCCAGTACTTC.

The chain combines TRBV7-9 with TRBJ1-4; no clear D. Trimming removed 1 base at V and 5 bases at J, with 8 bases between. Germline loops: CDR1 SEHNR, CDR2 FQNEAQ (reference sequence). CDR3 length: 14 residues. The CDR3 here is CASSLDGENEKLFF. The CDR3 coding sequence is TGTGCCAGCAGCTTAGACGGAGAAAATGAAAAACTGTTTTTT.

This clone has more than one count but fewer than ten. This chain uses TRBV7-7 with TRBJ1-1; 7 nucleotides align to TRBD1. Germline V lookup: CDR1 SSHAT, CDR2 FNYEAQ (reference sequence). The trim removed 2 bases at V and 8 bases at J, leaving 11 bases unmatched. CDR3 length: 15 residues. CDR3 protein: CASSLLPRDSEEAFF. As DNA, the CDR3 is TGTGCCAGCAGCTTATTGCCCCGGGACAGTGAGGAAGCTTTCTTT.

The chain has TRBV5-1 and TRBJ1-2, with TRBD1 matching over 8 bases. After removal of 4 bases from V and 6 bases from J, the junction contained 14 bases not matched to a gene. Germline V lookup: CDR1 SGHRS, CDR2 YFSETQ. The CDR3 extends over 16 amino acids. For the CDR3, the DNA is TGCGCCAGCAGCCCGTACGGGGGACAGGTGAACCATGGCTACACCTTC. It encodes CASSPYGGQVNHGYTF.

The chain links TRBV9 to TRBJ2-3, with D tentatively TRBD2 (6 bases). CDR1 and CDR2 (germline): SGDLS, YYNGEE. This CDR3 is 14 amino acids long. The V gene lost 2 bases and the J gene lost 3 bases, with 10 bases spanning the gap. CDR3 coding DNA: TGTGCCAGCAGCGTCGGGGGTAGGACAGATACGCAGTATTTT. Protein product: CASSVGGRTDTQYF. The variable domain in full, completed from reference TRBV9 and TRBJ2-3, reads DSGVTQTPKHLITATGQRVTLRCSPRSGDLSVYWYQQSLDQGLQFLIQYYNGEERAKGNILERFSAQQFPDLHSELNLSSLELGDSALYFCASSVGGRTDTQYFGPGTRLTVL.

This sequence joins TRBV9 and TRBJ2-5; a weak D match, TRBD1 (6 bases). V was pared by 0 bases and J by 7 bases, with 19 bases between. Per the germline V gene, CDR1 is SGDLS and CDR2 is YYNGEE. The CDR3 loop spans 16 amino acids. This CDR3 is CASSVEAGADHWTQYF. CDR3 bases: TGTGCCAGCAGCGTAGAGGCAGGGGCAGACCACTGGACCCAGTACTTC.